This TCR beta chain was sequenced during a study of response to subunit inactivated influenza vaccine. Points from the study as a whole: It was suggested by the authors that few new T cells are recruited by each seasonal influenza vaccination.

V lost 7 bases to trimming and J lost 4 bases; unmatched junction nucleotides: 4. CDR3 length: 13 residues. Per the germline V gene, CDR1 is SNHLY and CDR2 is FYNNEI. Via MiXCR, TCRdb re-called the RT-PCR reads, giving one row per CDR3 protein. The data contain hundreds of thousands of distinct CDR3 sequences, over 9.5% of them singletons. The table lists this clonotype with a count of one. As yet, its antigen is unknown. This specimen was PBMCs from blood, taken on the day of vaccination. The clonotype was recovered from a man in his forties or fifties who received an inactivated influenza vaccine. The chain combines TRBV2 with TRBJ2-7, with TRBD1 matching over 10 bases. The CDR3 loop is CASTWDRGYEQYF. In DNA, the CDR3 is TGTGCCAGCACTTGGGACAGGGGTTACGAGCAGTACTTC.